These T cell receptor beta chains were read from a single sample in a study of cytotoxic CD8 clonotypes in ibrutinib-treated CLL. TCRdb keeps only in-frame clones here, not all; method: immunoSEQ multiplex PCR. In the table there are around 140,000 clones, around 82% of which are singletons. The sequencing here drew on PBMCs, taken after 36 months of ibrutinib treatment. The receptor set was obtained from a human donor with chronic lymphocytic leukemia. Both conserved end residues are part of each CDR3. Each record gives: J gene, clone size, V gene, D gene, CDR3 DNA, CDR3 protein. A D gene is named only where the DNA matches it firmly. Some rows have no size entry. The others give once, few or many, or a class for an expanded clone.

>TRBJ2-7|.|TRBV6-6|TRBD2
TGTGCCAGCAGTAACAGACTAGCCTCCTACGAGCAGTACTTC
CASSNRLASYEQYF
>TRBJ2-7|.|TRBV5-8|TRBD2
TGTGCCAGCAGCATGGGACTAGCGGGCCCCATTCTGGGCTACTTC
CASSMGLAGPILGYF
>TRBJ1-1|.|TRBV4-1|TRBD1
TGCGCCAGCAGCCCGAAACTTCGCGGACAGGGGACGACTGAAGCTTTCTTT
CASSPKLRGQGTTEAFF
>TRBJ1-5|.|TRBV4-1|.
TGCGCCAGCAGCCAAGACAGGGTTAACAATCAGCCCCAGCATTTT
CASSQDRVNNQPQHF
>TRBJ1-1|.|TRBV6-5|TRBD1
TGTGCCAGCAGACAAACAGGGGTGAACACTGAAGCTTTCTTT
CASRQTGVNTEAFF
>TRBJ1-1|.|TRBV30|.
TGTGCCTGGAGTCTCAGGGGCGGTTTTGGCACTGAAGCTTTCTTT
CAWSLRGGFGTEAFF
>TRBJ2-7|.|TRBV13|.
TGTGCCAGCAGCTTAGGAACCGAGCAGTACTTC
CASSLGTEQYF
>TRBJ2-1|.|TRBV7-3|.
TGTGCCAGCAGCCCCGGCGGCCTCCAGTTCTTC
CASSPGGLQFF
>TRBJ1-5|few|TRBV30|.
TGTGCCTGGAATAAAAACAATCAGCCCCAGCATTTT
CAWNKNNQPQHF
>TRBJ2-1|.|TRBV29-1|TRBD2
TGCAGCGTTGGGGGACTAGCGGGGCCAAGTGAGCAGTTCTTC
CSVGGLAGPSEQFF
>TRBJ1-5|.|TRBV6-6|.
TGTGCCAGCAGTTACTTGCAGGGGAGGAGCAATCAGCCCCAGCATTTT
CASSYLQGRSNQPQHF
>TRBJ2-3|.|TRBV10-3|.
TGTGCCATCAGGGGACCTTTAGCCGGGGGGCCAATCAAATATACGCAGTATTTT
CAIRGPLAGGPIKYTQYF
>TRBJ1-1|.|TRBV10-3|.
TGTGCCATCAGTGAGTCAGCCAGGGACCCTGAAGCTTTCTTT
CAISESARDPEAFF
>TRBJ1-5|.|TRBV11-2|.
TGTGCCAGCAGTGGGCAAACTTATCAGCCCCAGCATTTT
CASSGQTYQPQHF
>TRBJ1-5|few|TRBV10-3|.
TGTGCCATCAGTGGAATCGAAGGTCAGCCCCAGCATTTT
CAISGIEGQPQHF
>TRBJ2-1|.|TRBV6-1|TRBD2
TGTGCCAGCAGGACTAGCGGGGCCCACGGTGAGCAGTTCTTC
CASRTSGAHGEQFF
>TRBJ1-2|.|TRBV25-1|.
TGTGCCAGCAGTGAATACAGGGACAAACTCTTTCCTAACTATGGCTACACCTTC
CASSEYRDKLFPNYGYTF
>TRBJ1-1|few|TRBV6-5|.
TGTGCCAGCAGCCTTCCTGGCCACATGGGTGAAGCTTTCTTT
CASSLPGHMGEAFF
>TRBJ1-6|.|TRBV30|.
TGTGCCTGGAGTTGGGGGATCTATCGAAATTCACCCCTCCACTTT
CAWSWGIYRNSPLHF
>TRBJ1-2|.|TRBV6-1|TRBD1
TGTGCCAGCAGTGTGGGGACAGGAGACTATGGCTACACCTTC
CASSVGTGDYGYTF
>TRBJ1-1|.|TRBV7-9|.
TGTGCCAGCAGCGCAGAGACGGACACCTTGGGACGGATGAACACTGAAGCTTTCTTT
CASSAETDTLGRMNTEAFF
>TRBJ1-5|.|TRBV5-1|.
TGCGCCAGCAGCTTGGCCGTCAATCAGCCCCAGCATTTT
CASSLAVNQPQHF
>TRBJ1-5|.|TRBV6-1|.
TGTGCCAGCAGTGAAGACAGGTCATATAGCAATCAGCCCCAGCATTTT
CASSEDRSYSNQPQHF
>TRBJ2-1|.|TRBV7-6|TRBD2
TGTGCCAGCAGCTTAGCGACTCAAGCGGGAGAGCAGTTCTTC
CASSLATQAGEQFF
>TRBJ1-4|.|TRBV27|.
TGTGCCAGCAGTTCCAGCTGGGATGCAACTAATGAAAAACTGTTTTTT
CASSSSWDATNEKLFF
>TRBJ2-1|.|TRBV11-2|.
TGTGCCAGCAGCTTAGAGGTGTCGCGGTACAATGAGCAGTTCTTC
CASSLEVSRYNEQFF
>TRBJ2-5|.|TRBV27|.
TGTGCCAGCAGTTTATCAGGACGGAACCAAGAGACCCAGTACTTC
CASSLSGRNQETQYF
>TRBJ2-3|.|TRBV5-4|.
TGTGCCAGCAGCGAGGGACTTCCTGGCAACACAGATACGCAGTATTTT
CASSEGLPGNTDTQYF
>TRBJ1-6|.|TRBV30|TRBD1
TGTGCCTGGAGTGACCCGGGACAGGGTTTCTCTAATTCACCCCTCCACTTT
CAWSDPGQGFSNSPLHF
>TRBJ2-7|.|TRBV5-8|TRBD2
TGTGCCAGCAGCTTCAGCGGGGCGGACTACGAGCAGTACTTC
CASSFSGADYEQYF
>TRBJ1-1|.|TRBV27|.
TGTGCCAGCAGTTCCAATTTAGGGGTGACTGAAGCTTTCTTT
CASSSNLGVTEAFF
>TRBJ2-2|.|TRBV7-9|.
TGTGCCAGCAGCTTAAACACCGGGGAGCTGTTTTTT
CASSLNTGELFF
>TRBJ2-3|.|TRBV10-3|.
TGTGCCATCAGCGACTGGAGGGGGGGCCAGCCAGATACGCAGTATTTT
CAISDWRGGQPDTQYF
>TRBJ1-2|.|TRBV14|.
TGTGCCAGCAGCCAAGCAGGGCAGGCGGGTGGCTACACCTTC
CASSQAGQAGGYTF
>TRBJ2-4|.|TRBV7-9|.
TGTGCCAGCAGCTCCGTGATAGCCAAAAACATTCAGTACTTC
CASSSVIAKNIQYF
>TRBJ2-3|.|TRBV5-1|TRBD2
TGCGCCAGCAGCTTGCTGGGCGGGGGAACAGATACGCAGTATTTT
CASSLLGGGTDTQYF
>TRBJ1-1|.|TRBV28|.
TGTGCCAGCAGTTTCCCCGGGGGCTCGCGGAACACTGAAGCTTTCTTT
CASSFPGGSRNTEAFF
>TRBJ2-5|.|TRBV5-1|TRBD1
TGCGCCAGCAGCTTGGGGGGCAGGGGGACGGAGACCCAGTACTTC
CASSLGGRGTETQYF
>TRBJ2-7|once|TRBV28|.
TGTGCCAGCAGACCCAACCCGGCGAACTCCTACGAGCAGTACTTC
CASRPNPANSYEQYF
>TRBJ2-7|.|TRBV6-1|.
TGTGCCAGCATCGGATGGGGCAGCTCCTACGAGCAGTACTTC
CASIGWGSSYEQYF
>TRBJ2-7|few|TRBV25-1|.
TGTGCCAGCAGCCTTGGACAGAACTACGAGCAGTACTTC
CASSLGQNYEQYF
>TRBJ2-1|once|TRBV5-1|.
TGCGCCAGCAGCTTGGTGCTAGCCGAAGACAATGAGCAGTTCTTC
CASSLVLAEDNEQFF
>TRBJ1-2|.|TRBV18|.
TGTGCCAGCTCGCAACAGGGTGACTATGGCTACACCTTC
CASSQQGDYGYTF
>TRBJ2-1|.|TRBV4-1|.
TGCGCCAGCAGTCCAGAGGCACCGAGCTCCTACAATGAGCAGTTCTTC
CASSPEAPSSYNEQFF
>TRBJ1-1|.|TRBV9|.
TGTGCCAGCAGCGTAGAGACGAACACTGAAGCTTTCTTT
CASSVETNTEAFF
>TRBJ1-1|.|TRBV27|.
TGTGCCAGCAGTCCTCTAGACTTTCTGAACACTGAAGCTTTCTTT
CASSPLDFLNTEAFF
>TRBJ2-5|.|TRBV28|.
TGTGCCAGCAAATTAGTGGGACGGGGAGAGACCCAGTACTTC
CASKLVGRGETQYF
>TRBJ2-7|.|TRBV19|TRBD2
TGTGCCAGTAGTCCTTGGGGTAGCGGGGGTATCTACGAGCAGTACTTC
CASSPWGSGGIYEQYF
>TRBJ1-1|once|TRBV7-3|TRBD1
TGTGCCAGCAGCTTAAATCCCAGGGGGTCTGAAGCTTTCTTT
CASSLNPRGSEAFF
>TRBJ2-3|.|TRBV29-1|.
TGCAGCGTTGCCCAGGGACATATACTCACAGATACGCAGTATTTT
CSVAQGHILTDTQYF
>TRBJ2-7|few|TRBV4-1|TRBD2
TGCGCCAGCAGCCACGGGCGGGAGGGCGAAGGGGAGCAGTACTTC
CASSHGREGEGEQYF